The subject of this entry is one TCR beta chain. Antigen specificity is unknown. One end of the junction fails to match germline, which may point to a read error. The study ran its PCR with 60 Vbeta and 13 Jbeta primers. Only in-frame clones appear in the TCRdb table, and some are missing; sequencing was by immunoSEQ multiplex PCR. In the table there are about 220,000 clones, 60% to 80% of which are singletons. This sample was taken from a study of cytomegalovirus exposure and HLA in healthy donors. Points from the study as a whole: Earlier analysis looked at TCR beta V segments, and most were productive about 87% or about 30% of the time.

Germline-derived CDR1 and CDR2 are PRHDT and FYEKMQ (reference sequence). The CDR3 contains 15 residues. This rearrangement joins TRBV13 to TRBJ2-1; 9 positions agree with TRBD2. The TCR sequence derives from a woman between 25 and 40 years old in good health and CMV-seronegative. The sequenced material came from PBMCs. CDR3 sequence (DNA): TGTGCCAGCAGCCTAGGACTAGCGTACTACAATGAGCAGTTCTTC. It encodes CASSLGLAYYNEQFF.